Following are 27 T cell receptor beta chains from one sample sequenced in a study of blood T cell repertoires in COVID-19. TCRdb's copy holds only in-frame clones and misses some; the assay was immunoSEQ multiplex PCR. The sample has roughly 52,000 clones, about 89% seen once; the top ten hold more than 15%. Sequencing was performed on peripheral blood. These TCRs come from a human donor in a cohort sampled during active COVID-19.

The chain joins TRBV6-2 or TRBV6-3 to TRBJ1-2; TRBD1 aligns across 8 bases. Germline CDR1 reads MNHEY; CDR2 reads SVGEGT. The V gene end was trimmed by 6 bases and the J gene end by 8 bases; junction bases not matched to a gene: 5. The CDR3 runs to 12 residues. The DNA of the CDR3 is TGTGCCAGCAGCCGAGACAGGGGCGGCTACACCTTC. This encodes CASSRDRGGYTF.

CDR3 nucleotide sequence: TGTGCCAGCAGCTTGAGGGGGCGGACAGCTATGAACACTGAAGCTTTCTTT. Amino acids: CASSLRGRTAMNTEAFF. The rearrangement joins TRBV5-8 to TRBJ1-1, with 7 bases identical to TRBD1. The CDR3 is 17 residues long. V was clipped by 1 base and J by 0 bases; unmatched bases: 9. Germline V gives CDR1 SGHTS, CDR2 YDEGEE. The variable domain in full, completed from reference TRBV5-8 and TRBJ1-1, reads EAGVTQSPTHLIKTRGQQATLRCSPISGHTSVYWYQQALGLGLQFLLWYDEGEERNRGNFPPRFSGRQFPNYSSELNVNALELEDSALYLCASSLRGRTAMNTEAFFGQGTRLTVV.

The chain is built from TRBV5-1 and TRBJ1-6; TRBD1 agrees at 10 bases. CDR3 length: 16 amino acids. CDR1 is SGHRS and CDR2 is YFSETQ in the germline V gene. The J segment lost 8 bases and the V segment lost 1 base, leaving 6 bases of the junction unmatched. CDR3 DNA sequence: TGCGCCAGCAGCTTGTTCTCGGGACAGGGGTATTCACCCCTCCACTTT. Translating gives CASSLFSGQGYSPLHF.

This clone has just a few counts. The chain carries TRBV6-5 and TRBJ1-6, with TRBD1 matching 11 bases. The V gene end was trimmed by 6 bases and the J gene end by 9 bases; junction bases not matched to a gene: 7. CDR3 length: 15 residues. Germline-derived CDR1 and CDR2 are MNHEY and SVGAGI. CDR3 protein: CASRLGTGGFSPLHF. DNA of the CDR3: TGTGCCAGCAGACTGGGGACAGGGGGTTTTTCACCCCTCCACTTT.

The chain uses TRBV4-1 and TRBJ1-5; possibly TRBD1 for D (5 bases). Looked up from germline, CDR1 is MGHRA and CDR2 is YSYEKL. V shed 4 bases and J shed 4 bases, with 11 bases lying between them. The CDR3 has 14 residues. CDR3 region: CASSPGGENQPQHF. For the CDR3, the DNA is TGCGCCAGCAGCCCCGGGGGGGAGAATCAGCCCCAGCATTTT.

The rearrangement links TRBV5-1 to TRBJ1-1; D remains unclear. This CDR3 spans 14 amino acids. V was cut by 2 bases and J by 2 bases, with 10 bases left in between. CDR1 and CDR2 from the germline V gene are SGHRS and YFSETQ. The CDR3 is CASSLESSNTEAFF. The CDR3 DNA follows: TGCGCCAGCAGCTTAGAGTCGTCTAACACTGAAGCTTTCTTT. Filled out from reference TRBV5-1 and TRBJ1-1, the complete variable domain reads KAGVTQTPRYLIKTRGQQVTLSCSPISGHRSVSWYQQTPGQGLQFLFEYFSETQRNKGNFPGRFSGRQFSNSRSEMNVSTLELGDSALYLCASSLESSNTEAFFGQGTRLTVV.

V usage is TRBV4-3 and J usage is TRBJ1-1; the D gene is possibly TRBD1 (5 bases). This CDR3 comprises 15 residues. Trimming left V 0 bases short and J 5 bases short, with 13 bases between. The germline CDR1 and CDR2 sequences are LGHNA and YSLEER. The CDR3 bases are TGCGCCAGCAGCCAAGATCCACAGGTGGGGACTGAAGCTTTCTTT. Protein sequence: CASSQDPQVGTEAFF.

V is TRBV4-3 and J is TRBJ1-3; no clear D gene. The CDR3 length is 17 residues. The germline V gene has CDR1 LGHNA and CDR2 YSLEER. V gave up 0 bases and J gave up 5 bases, with 17 bases separating them. The CDR3 DNA is TGCGCCAGCAGCCAAGATACCGCAGGCTCTGACCGAAACACCATATATTTT. Amino acids: CASSQDTAGSDRNTIYF.

V is TRBV6-1 and J is TRBJ1-5; D gene ambiguous. The CDR3 runs to 15 residues. V was trimmed by 1 base and J by 1 base, leaving 8 bases between them. In germline, CDR1 is MNHNS, CDR2 SASEGT. CDR3 coding DNA: TGTGCCAGCAGTGAAGTCAGCGGAAGCAATCAGCCCCAGCATTTT. This sequence encodes CASSEVSGSNQPQHF.

This chain uses TRBV4-3 with TRBJ2-4; the D gene is possibly TRBD2 (7 bases). In germline, CDR1 is LGHNA, CDR2 YSLEER. The CDR3 length is 15 residues. Deletions cut 0 bases from V and 7 bases from J, with 13 bases between. The CDR3 coding sequence is TGCGCCAGCAGCCAAGATTGGGGGGGCGGGAACATTCAGTACTTC. This sequence encodes CASSQDWGGGNIQYF.

J is TRBJ2-7 and V is TRBV6-2 or TRBV6-3, with 8 bases that match TRBD1. CDR3 length: 15 amino acids. Germline loops: CDR1 MNHEY, CDR2 SVGEGT. The junction had 4 bases not matched to a gene; V was cut back by 0 bases and J by 3 bases. The CDR3 DNA follows: TGTGCCAGCAGTTACTCTCCAGGACAGGGCTACGAGCAGTACTTC. It specifies CASSYSPGQGYEQYF.

This chain joins TRBV21-1 and TRBJ1-5; the table's D gene call, TRBD1, was not cross checked with the DNA. TRBV21-1 is a pseudogene locus. The CDR3 loop spans 18 amino acids. DNA for the CDR3: TGTGCCAGCAGCAGCGGGACAGGGCAACATTATAGCAATCAGCCCCAGCATTTT. It codes for CASSSGTGQHYSNQPQHF.

The rearrangement links TRBV30 to TRBJ1-5; D not resolved. This CDR3 contains 15 residues. Trimming stripped 3 bases from V and 0 bases from J, with 12 bases between. Germline V lookup: CDR1 GTSNPN, CDR2 SVGIG (reference sequence). The chain's CDR3 is CAWRAPGYSNQPQHF. The CDR3 coding sequence is TGTGCCTGGAGAGCCCCAGGCTATAGCAATCAGCCCCAGCATTTT.

The rearrangement uses TRBV18 and TRBJ2-1; TRBD1 is a possible D gene (5 bases). CDR3 length: 15 residues. CDR1 is KGHSH and CDR2 is LQKENI in the germline V gene. V lost 0 bases and J lost 8, with 14 bases in between. The CDR3 reads CASSPPGREVHEQFF. As DNA, the CDR3 is TGTGCCAGCTCACCACCGGGCAGGGAAGTCCATGAGCAGTTCTTC.

This chain connects TRBV9 to TRBJ1-1; tentatively, D is TRBD1 (6 bases). Germline CDR1 SGDLS, CDR2 YYNGEE. Trimming stripped 5 bases from V and 3 bases from J, with 17 bases between. The CDR3 has 15 residues. This CDR3 reads CASSVKGDIYTEAFF. The CDR3, as DNA: TGTGCCAGCAGTGTAAAAGGGGACATCTACACTGAAGCTTTCTTT.

This chain joins TRBV29-1 and TRBJ1-1, with no clear D. Germline CDR1 is SQVTM and CDR2 is ANQGSEA. V lost 1 base and J 1 base, leaving 10 bases between the germline ends. CDR3 size: 14 residues. DNA for the CDR3: TGCAGCGTTGAAGTAGCAGCCTCGAACACTGAAGCTTTCTTT. It is translated as CSVEVAASNTEAFF.

The rearrangement uses TRBV19 and TRBJ2-5; TRBD2 agrees at 8 bases. The CDR3 runs to 14 residues. V was clipped by 11 bases and J by 5 bases; unmatched bases: 13. CDR1 and CDR2 (germline): LNHDA, SQIVND (reference sequence). The CDR3 DNA reads as TGTGCCGTAGCTGACGGGGGGGCAGGGGAGACCCAGTACTTC. It translates to CAVADGGAGETQYF.

The chain employs TRBV7-8 and TRBJ2-7; D possibly corresponds to TRBD2 (5 bases). The CDR3 runs to 15 residues. Germline V CDR1 and CDR2: SGHVS, FQNEAQ. Trimming took 5 bases from V and 6 from J, leaving 20 bases between them. The CDR3 region has the DNA TGTGCCAGCAGCCCCCGCCGACTAAGTGGTGGCGAGCAGTACTTC. Translated, it gives CASSPRRLSGGEQYF.

This CDR3 is CASSQGLPRGGYTF. CDR3 nucleotides: TGTGCCAGCAGCCAAGGCCTTCCTAGGGGGGGCTACACCTTC. The V and J genes are TRBV14 and TRBJ1-2; D perhaps matches TRBD1 (6 bases). The CDR3 is 14 amino acids. Germline assignment: CDR1 SGHDN and CDR2 FVKESK. V was pared by 1 base and J by 8 bases, with 14 bases between. The whole variable domain, remainder taken from reference TRBV14 and TRBJ1-2, is EAGVTQFPSHSVIEKGQTVTLRCDPISGHDNLYWYRRVMGKEIKFLLHFVKESKQDESGMPNNRFLAERTGGTYSTLKVQPAELEDSGVYFCASSQGLPRGGYTFGSGTRLTVV.

This chain links TRBV19 with TRBJ2-5; TRBD2 is a possible D gene (6 bases). This CDR3 region has 18 residues. The germline CDR1 and CDR2 sequences are LNHDA and SQIVND (reference sequence). V gave up 9 bases and J gave up 5 bases, with 31 bases separating them. CDR3 region: CARDRYISTGEIKETQYF. CDR3 DNA sequence: TGTGCCAGGGACCGCTATATCTCGACGGGGGAAATAAAGGAGACCCAGTACTTC.

This clone showed up just a few times. The chain is built from TRBV19 and TRBJ2-7, with 7 bases aligning to TRBD1. The CDR3 contains 15 residues. The germline V gene encodes CDR1 LNHDA and CDR2 SQIVND (reference sequence). J gave up 0 bases and V 5 bases, and 7 bases lay outside the gene matches. CDR3 amino acids: CASSPRQGISYEQYF. In nucleotides, the CDR3 is TGTGCCAGTAGTCCCCGACAGGGTATCTCCTACGAGCAGTACTTC.

The CDR3 bases are TGTGCCAGTAGTAGGAGGCACAGGGGCGATGGCAATCAGCCCCAGCATTTT. Its translation: CASSRRHRGDGNQPQHF. The chain couples TRBV19 to TRBJ1-5; TRBD1 matches 7 bases. Trimming removed 4 bases from V and 2 bases from J; junction bases left unmatched: 11. Germline V gene sequence: CDR1 LNHDA, CDR2 SQIVND (reference sequence). CDR3 size: 17 residues.

The CDR3, as DNA: TGTGCCAGCAGCTTGGCAGGGGTGAGGAGTTGGGGGACCTACGAGCAGTACTTC. Its protein is CASSLAGVRSWGTYEQYF. The chain is built from TRBV5-6 and TRBJ2-7, with D maybe TRBD1 (6 bases). V was trimmed by 0 bases and J by 2 bases, leaving 21 bases between them. Per the germline V gene, CDR1 is SGHDT and CDR2 is YYEEEE. The CDR3 consists of 18 residues.

V usage is TRBV30 and J usage is TRBJ1-1, with D perhaps TRBD1 (5 bases). CDR3 length equals 11 residues. Trimming shortened V by 2 bases and J by 6 bases, and 7 bases separated the two germline ends. Looked up from germline, CDR1 is GTSNPN and CDR2 is SVGIG (reference sequence). The CDR3 sequence: CAWSPRAEAFF. The DNA of the CDR3 is TGTGCCTGGAGTCCCAGGGCTGAAGCTTTCTTT.

The V and J genes are TRBV2 and TRBJ1-6, with TRBD1 identical over 8 bases. Per the germline V gene, CDR1 is SNHLY and CDR2 is FYNNEI. The V and J ends lost 5 bases and 14 bases, in that order; junction bases with no gene match: 11. The CDR3 runs 14 residues. CDR3 DNA: TGTGCCAGCAGTTCCCGGACAGGGACGTGGGCCCTCCACTTT. Translated, it gives CASSSRTGTWALHF.

This chain connects TRBV30 to TRBJ2-5; 11 bases agree with TRBD2. The CDR3 runs 15 residues. Unmatched junction bases numbered 2, after V lost 2 bases and J lost 0 bases. Germline V lookup: CDR1 GTSNPN, CDR2 SVGIG (reference sequence). The CDR3: CAWSPGLADQETQYF. CDR3 DNA sequence: TGTGCCTGGAGTCCGGGACTAGCGGACCAAGAGACCCAGTACTTC.

This clone has only a few counts. This chain uses TRBV6-5 with TRBJ1-2; D might be TRBD1 (5 bases). CDR1 and CDR2 from the germline V gene are MNHEY and SVGAGI. The V end was cut by 5 bases, the J end by 10 bases, with 23 bases between. This CDR3 region has 15 residues. CDR3 protein: CASSSQGTGVSNYTF. In DNA form, the CDR3 reads TGTGCCAGCAGTAGTCAGGGAACGGGGGTTTCGAACTACACCTTC.